The T cell receptor (beta chain) described here comes from a study of T cells in Graves' hyperthyroidism and ophthalmopathy. CDR1 and CDR2 from the germline V gene are SQVTM and ANQGSEA. J was trimmed by 4 bases and V by 7 bases; bases with no gene match: 5. This CDR3 has 13 amino acids. Amplified TCR beta CDR3 regions came from RNA transcripts. In the first-round RT-PCR of the TCR CDR3, the HTBI primer set was used. TCRdb independently ran MiXCR on the multiplex PCR reads; one entry per CDR3 protein. The data contain hundreds of thousands of distinct CDR3 sequences, 38% of them singletons. Findings and caveats of the study: Blood also held most thyroid clonotypes expanded beyond 0.001. From stable hyperthyroidism, ophthalmopathy was separated by a 13 V-J model.

This clonotype was detected only a few times. Its specificity is not known. Diagnosis relied on clinical symptoms, serum thyroxine and TRAb, thyroid ultrasound and orbital computed tomography. V and J are TRBV29-1 and TRBJ1-5, with TRBD1 matching 9 bases. The receptor comes from a man aged 18 to 29 with Graves' hyperthyroidism. The sample comprised blood. CDR3 sequence: CSARTGENQPQHF. The CDR3 DNA reads TGCAGCGCCCGGACAGGGGAAAATCAGCCCCAGCATTTT.